This T cell receptor beta chain was recorded in a study of shared clonotypes between healthy human individuals. General study points: Only blood samples were collected, and tissue repertoires likely differ. Incompleteness in sorted-subset sequencing, despite large depth, was shown by rarefaction.

The CDR3 has 15 amino acids. The germline V gene encodes CDR1 SNHLY and CDR2 FYNNEI. Unmatched junction bases numbered 10, after V lost 5 bases and J lost 4 bases. The protocol was immunoSEQ multiplex PCR, while the TCRdb copy is restricted to in-frame clones and leaves out a portion. The sample lists about 2.4 million clones, 90% to 95% occurring once. As regards this clone: Its target is unknown.

The chain links TRBV2 to TRBJ1-2; 7 bases align to TRBD1. The sequencing sample was made of naive CD4+ T cells from PBMCs. The subset was: CD45RA+ positively selected. The receptor's source is a man between 18 and 35 years old in good health. Some clones in this sample may be carry-over from other donors' samples. The CDR3 region has the DNA TGTGCCAGCAGTACAACTTACCGGGACAGCTATGGCTACACCTTC. Residues: CASSTTYRDSYGYTF.